The 27 T cell receptor beta chains given below trace back to one sample, sequenced in a study of cytomegalovirus exposure and HLA in healthy donors. Researchers ran the PCR with 60 Vbeta and 13 Jbeta primers. TCRdb keeps only in-frame clones here, not all; method: immunoSEQ multiplex PCR. The sample yields around 150,000 clones, 75% to 80% seen once. Sequencing was done on a sample of PBMCs. The receptor source for this set is a woman in her 30s in good health and CMV-seronegative.

This clone showed up just a few times. CDR3 coding DNA: TGTGCCTGGACGGGACAATGGAACACTGAAGCTTTCTTT. Translating gives CAWTGQWNTEAFF. V and J are TRBV30 and TRBJ1-1; possibly TRBD1 for D (6 bases). Germline V lookup: CDR1 GTSNPN, CDR2 SVGIG (reference sequence). The CDR3 spans 13 residues. The V end was cut by 4 bases, the J end by 1 base, with 10 bases between.

In this sample, this clone turned up once. The rearrangement links TRBV6-5 to TRBJ1-1; tentative D call: TRBD1 (6 bases). Trimming stripped 10 bases from V and 4 bases from J, with 10 bases between. Germline lookup yields CDR1 MNHEY and CDR2 SVGAGI. The CDR3 has 11 amino acids. CDR3 sequence: CATQGFTEAFF. CDR3 DNA: TGTGCCACGCAGGGGTTCACTGAAGCTTTCTTT.

The gene calls are TRBV12-5 and TRBJ1-2; D is unresolved. The CDR3 runs to 12 residues. The germline V gene encodes CDR1 LGHNT and CDR2 FRNRAP. V was pared by 6 bases and J by 8 bases, with 13 bases between. In nucleotides, the CDR3 is TGTGCTAGTGGGAGCCACCCGCGCGGCTACACCTTC. It encodes CASGSHPRGYTF.

This chain links TRBV5-1 with TRBJ1-1; 10 bases line up with TRBD1. CDR1 and CDR2 from the germline V gene are SGHRS and YFSETQ. V lost 3 bases and J lost 0; bases outside the gene matches: 5. CDR3 size: 16 residues. CDR3 DNA sequence: TGCGCCAGCAGCTACGGACAGGGGGTGATGAACACTGAAGCTTTCTTT. Protein: CASSYGQGVMNTEAFF.

The chain recombines TRBV19 with TRBJ1-5; no reliable D call. V lost 5 bases and J 7 bases, leaving 9 bases between the germline ends. Germline CDR1 LNHDA, CDR2 SQIVND (reference sequence). There are 12 residues in the CDR3. CDR3 sequence reads: CASSLIRQPQHF. CDR3 nucleotides: TGTGCCAGTAGTCTCATCAGACAGCCCCAGCATTTT.

The chain employs TRBV21-1 and TRBJ2-7; TRBD1, as called in the table, went unchecked against the DNA. TRBV21-1 is labeled a pseudogene. The CDR3 is 19 residues long. Here the CDR3 reads CASSKWPGTGPKNAYEQYF. CDR3 DNA sequence: TGTGCCAGCAGCAAATGGCCCGGGACAGGGCCTAAAAACGCCTACGAGCAGTACTTC.

This sequence joins TRBV7-6 and TRBJ2-2; weak D call: TRBD1 (5 bases). Trimming removed 3 bases at V and 6 bases at J, with 14 bases between. The CDR3 loop spans 15 amino acids. CDR1 SGHVS and CDR2 FNYEAQ come from the germline V gene. CDR3 coding DNA: TGTGCCAGCAGCTTGACAGTGGCTGTCTCCGGGGAGCTGTTTTTT. Translated: CASSLTVAVSGELFF.

Comment on this clone: The junction does not match germline at one end; this may be a read error. This rearrangement joins TRBV9 to TRBJ1-4; no firm D call. This CDR3 spans 10 amino acids. Germline loops: CDR1 SGDLS, CDR2 YYNGEE. The CDR3 DNA reads TGTGCCAGCAGCGAACTACCCCGGCTTTTT. It specifies CASSELPRLF. Combining the CDR3 with reference TRBV9 and TRBJ1-4 gives the whole variable domain DSGVTQTPKHLITATGQRVTLRCSPRSGDLSVYWYQQSLDQGLQFLIQYYNGEERAKGNILERFSAQQFPDLHSELNLSSLELGDSALYFCASSELPRLFGSGTQLSVL.

The J gene is TRBJ2-2, the V gene TRBV6-4, with 8 nucleotides matching TRBD2. Germline CDR1 reads MRHNA; CDR2 reads SNTAGT. V trimming: 6 bases; J trimming: 3 bases; junction bases outside the gene matches: 6. The CDR3 runs to 15 residues. CDR3: CASRTGGDHTGELFF. The DNA of the CDR3 is TGTGCCAGCAGAACCGGGGGGGATCACACCGGGGAGCTGTTTTTT.

In its sample, this clone was seen once. The rearrangement links TRBV19 to TRBJ1-5; no firm D call. CDR1 and CDR2 from the germline V gene are LNHDA and SQIVND (reference sequence). Trimming shortened V by 1 base and J by 1 base, and 5 bases separated the two germline ends. The CDR3 is 14 amino acids. The DNA of the CDR3 is TGTGCCAGTAGTATAGTCCAGAGCAATCAGCCCCAGCATTTT. The encoded protein is CASSIVQSNQPQHF. Variable domain in full (rest from reference TRBV19 and TRBJ1-5): DGGITQSPKYLFRKEGQNVTLSCEQNLNHDAMYWYRQDPGQGLRLIYYSQIVNDFQKGDIAEGYSVSREKKESFPLTVTSAQKNPTAFYLCASSIVQSNQPQHFGDGTRLSIL.

This clone has more than one count but fewer than ten. The chain couples TRBV4-2 to TRBJ1-2; D is perhaps TRBD1 (6 bases). V lost 2 bases and J lost 8, with 18 bases in between. The CDR3 is 15 residues long. Per the germline V gene, CDR1 is LGHNA and CDR2 is YNFKEQ. The CDR3 bases are TGTGCCAGCAGCCAAAGGGTCAGGGGTTCGTGGGGCTACACCTTC. It yields the protein CASSQRVRGSWGYTF.

A single count supports this clone. The rearrangement uses TRBV19 and TRBJ1-5, with 9 positions matching TRBD1. Per germline, CDR1 LNHDA and CDR2 SQIVND (reference sequence). The CDR3 covers 15 residues. V was pared by 3 bases and J by 7 bases, with 7 bases of the junction left unmatched. CDR3 nucleotides: TGTGCCAGTAGTATTCAAGACAGGGGGGGGCAGCCCCAGCATTTT. Protein: CASSIQDRGGQPQHF.

The rearrangement joins TRBV9 to TRBJ2-1, with TRBD1 identical over 7 bases. The CDR3 spans 15 residues. Germline values: CDR1 SGDLS, CDR2 YYNGEE. Germline trimming cut 4 bases from V and 2 bases from J; bases unmatched to any gene: 6. The DNA of the CDR3 is TGTGCCAGCAGCTCGACAGGGCTAACCTACAATGAGCAGTTCTTC. Residues: CASSSTGLTYNEQFF.

The rearrangement joins TRBV4-2 to TRBJ2-5, with D possibly being TRBD1 (6 bases). TRBJ2-7 explains the end of the DNA better; the J call may be wrong. The CDR3 has 15 residues. From germline, CDR1 is LGHNA and CDR2 YNFKEQ. The CDR3 DNA reads TGTGCCAGCAGCCCTAAGTGGACAGAGTCCTACGAGCAGTACTTC. It translates to CASSPKWTESYEQYF.

The V gene is TRBV4-2, the J gene TRBJ2-1, with D perhaps matching TRBD2 (6 bases). V lost 0 bases and J 10 bases, leaving 13 bases between the germline ends. CDR1 is LGHNA, CDR2 YNFKEQ, per germline. The CDR3 has 14 amino acids. The CDR3 is CASSQDRWRDEQFF. In DNA, the CDR3 is TGTGCCAGCAGCCAAGATAGGTGGAGGGACGAGCAGTTCTTC.

V is TRBV2 and J is TRBJ2-3; 10 nucleotides align to TRBD1. The CDR3 is 18 residues long. V shed 6 bases and J 1 base; nucleotides not matched to a gene: 13. Germline CDR1 is SNHLY and CDR2 is FYNNEI. The CDR3 nucleotides are TGTGCCAGCAGCCCGACGTCAGGACAGGGGGGGGGCACAGATACGCAGTATTTT. Translating gives CASSPTSGQGGGTDTQYF.

The chain combines TRBV5-6 with TRBJ2-7; D is perhaps TRBD2 (6 bases). There are 14 residues in the CDR3. Germline lookup yields CDR1 SGHDT and CDR2 YYEEEE. With 4 bases removed from V and 3 bases from J, the gap between germline ends came to 14 bases. The CDR3 loop reads CASSDVGLHYEQYF. For the CDR3, the DNA is TGTGCCAGCAGCGATGTGGGACTTCACTACGAGCAGTACTTC.

V usage is TRBV7-3 and J usage is TRBJ2-5; 9 bases align to TRBD2. Trimming took 5 bases from V and 5 from J; bases not matched to a gene: 9. The CDR3 has 15 amino acids. Germline CDR1 reads SGHTA; CDR2 reads FQGTGA. CDR3 protein: CASSIWAGGLETQYF. The CDR3, as DNA: TGTGCCAGCAGCATTTGGGCGGGGGGGTTGGAGACCCAGTACTTC.

The chain recombines TRBV5-6 with TRBJ1-3; D gene ambiguous. The CDR3 extends over 17 amino acids. Trimming removed 2 bases at V and 0 bases at J, with 15 bases between. Germline assignment: CDR1 SGHDT and CDR2 YYEEEE. CDR3 DNA sequence: TGTGCCAGCAGCTTCCGGACGCCCGGGGACTCTGGAAACACCATATATTTT. This sequence encodes CASSFRTPGDSGNTIYF.

V usage is TRBV5-1 and J usage is TRBJ2-5; D may be TRBD2 (5 bases). The CDR3 is 15 residues long. Germline V gives CDR1 SGHRS, CDR2 YFSETQ. Trimming took 1 base from V and 5 from J, leaving 15 bases between them. As DNA, the CDR3 is TGCGCCAGCAGCTTGAGTTCCGGGATGGTGGAGACCCAGTACTTC. Translation gives CASSLSSGMVETQYF.

V and J are TRBV30 and TRBJ1-3, with a tentative D call TRBD1 (6 bases). The CDR3 length is 14 residues. Germline CDR1 reads GTSNPN; CDR2 reads SVGIG (reference sequence). V was clipped by 4 bases and J by 2 bases, with 12 bases between them. This chain's CDR3 is CAWNYRETGNTIYF. The CDR3 DNA sequence: TGTGCCTGGAATTACAGGGAAACTGGAAACACCATATATTTT.

The CDR3 loop is CASSLSGTGFTEQYF. The CDR3 nucleotides are TGTGCCAGCAGTCTAAGCGGGACAGGGTTTACCGAGCAGTACTTC. The chain combines TRBV27 with TRBJ2-7; 9 nucleotides agree with TRBD1. V shed 5 bases, J shed 6 bases, and the junction held 11 bases outside the gene matches. CDR3 length: 15 residues. CDR1 is MNHEY, CDR2 SMNVEV, per germline (reference sequence).

To note about this clone: A junction end diverges from the germline sequence, so it may reflect a read error. The CDR3: CASSQDHGNGDKVVF. The CDR3 DNA is TGCGCCAGCAGCCAGGACCACGGGAACGGGGACAAAGTCGTCTTC. This chain uses TRBV4-1 with TRBJ2-1, with D possibly being TRBD1 (6 bases). The CDR3 covers 15 residues. Per germline, CDR1 MGHRA and CDR2 YSYEKL.

CDR3 amino acids: CASSWGLAGGYADTQYF. The DNA for the CDR3 is TGCGCCAGCAGCTGGGGACTAGCGGGGGGTTACGCAGATACGCAGTATTTT. The rearrangement links TRBV5-1 to TRBJ2-3, with 15 bases that match TRBD2. The CDR3 spans 17 residues. J lost 4 bases, V lost 3 bases, and 6 bases had no gene match. Germline V gives CDR1 SGHRS, CDR2 YFSETQ.

J is TRBJ1-2 and V is TRBV2; D remains unclear. CDR1 and CDR2 (germline): SNHLY, FYNNEI. The CDR3 sequence is 16 residues long. Trimming stripped 5 bases from V and 7 bases from J, with 23 bases between. The CDR3 sequence: CASSPWRAQPNRGYTF. DNA of the CDR3: TGTGCCAGCAGTCCCTGGCGGGCCCAACCCAATCGTGGCTACACCTTC.

This chain links TRBV2 with TRBJ1-1; 7 bases match TRBD1. Germline CDR1 reads SNHLY; CDR2 reads FYNNEI. The CDR3 covers 13 residues. CDR3 sequence: CASQGVVNTEAFF. The CDR3 nucleotides read TGTGCTTCCCAGGGGGTAGTGAACACTGAAGCTTTCTTT.

This clone has only a few counts. The chain carries TRBV9 and TRBJ2-2; 11 bases match TRBD2. This CDR3 comprises 16 residues. V was pared by 0 bases and J by 5 bases, with 3 bases of the junction left unmatched. Germline CDR1 and CDR2: SGDLS and YYNGEE. This CDR3 is CASSVVSGGDTGELFF. The CDR3 region has the DNA TGTGCCAGCAGCGTAGTTAGCGGGGGGGATACCGGGGAGCTGTTTTTT.